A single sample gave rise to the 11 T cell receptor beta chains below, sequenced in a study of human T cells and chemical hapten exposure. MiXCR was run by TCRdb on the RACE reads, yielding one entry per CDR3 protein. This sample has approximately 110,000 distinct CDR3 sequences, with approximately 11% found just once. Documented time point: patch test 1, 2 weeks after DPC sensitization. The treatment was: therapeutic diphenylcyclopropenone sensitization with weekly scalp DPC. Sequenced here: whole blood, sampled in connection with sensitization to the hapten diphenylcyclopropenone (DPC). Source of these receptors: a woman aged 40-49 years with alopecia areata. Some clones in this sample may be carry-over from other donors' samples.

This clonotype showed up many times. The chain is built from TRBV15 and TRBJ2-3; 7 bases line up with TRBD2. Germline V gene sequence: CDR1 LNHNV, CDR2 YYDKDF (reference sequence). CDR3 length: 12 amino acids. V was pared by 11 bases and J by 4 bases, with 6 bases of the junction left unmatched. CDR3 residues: CAAGRGADTQYF. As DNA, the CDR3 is TGTGCCGCTGGGAGGGGCGCAGATACGCAGTATTTT.

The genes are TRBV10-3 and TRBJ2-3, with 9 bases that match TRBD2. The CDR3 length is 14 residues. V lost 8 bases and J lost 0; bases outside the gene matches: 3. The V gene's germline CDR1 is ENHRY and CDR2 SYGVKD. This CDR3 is CAIQTSGSTDTQYF. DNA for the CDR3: TGTGCCATCCAGACTAGCGGAAGCACAGATACGCAGTATTTT.

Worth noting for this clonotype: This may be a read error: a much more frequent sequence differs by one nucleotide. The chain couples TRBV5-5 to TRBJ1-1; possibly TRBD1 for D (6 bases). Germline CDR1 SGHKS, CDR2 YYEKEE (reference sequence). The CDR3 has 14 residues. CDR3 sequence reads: CACSLLQGNTEAFF. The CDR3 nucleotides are TGTGCCTGCAGCTTGTTACAGGGAAACACTGAAGCTTTCTTT.

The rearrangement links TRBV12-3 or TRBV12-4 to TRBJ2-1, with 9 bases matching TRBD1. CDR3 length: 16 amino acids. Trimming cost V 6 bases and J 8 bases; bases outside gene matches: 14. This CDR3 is CASSRRRRQGEDEQFF. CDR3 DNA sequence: TGTGCCAGCAGCCGCCGCCGAAGACAGGGGGAGGATGAGCAGTTCTTC.

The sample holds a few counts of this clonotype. CDR3 protein: CASSLAGANEKLFF. CDR3 DNA: TGTGCCAGCAGTTTGGCTGGGGCTAATGAAAAACTGTTTTTT. The chain couples TRBV12-3 or TRBV12-4 to TRBJ1-4; D is unclear. CDR3 length: 14 residues. The V end was cut by 3 bases, the J end by 3 bases, with 8 bases between.

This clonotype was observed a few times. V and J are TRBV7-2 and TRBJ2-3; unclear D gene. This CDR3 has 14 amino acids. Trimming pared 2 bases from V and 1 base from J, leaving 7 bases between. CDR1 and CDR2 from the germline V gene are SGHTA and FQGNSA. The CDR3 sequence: CASSLRWGTDTQYF. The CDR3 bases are TGTGCCAGCAGCTTAAGATGGGGCACAGATACGCAGTATTTT.

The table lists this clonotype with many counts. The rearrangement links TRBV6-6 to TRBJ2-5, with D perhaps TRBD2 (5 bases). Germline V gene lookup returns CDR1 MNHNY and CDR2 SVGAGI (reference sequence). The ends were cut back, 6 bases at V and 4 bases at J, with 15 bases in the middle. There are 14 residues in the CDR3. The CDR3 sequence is CASRTPRSGETQYF. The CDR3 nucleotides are TGTGCCAGCAGAACCCCGCGAAGCGGAGAGACCCAGTACTTC.

The CDR3 loop is CASTPTSADNEQFF. The CDR3 nucleotides read TGTGCCAGTACCCCAACTAGCGCAGACAATGAGCAGTTCTTC. The rearrangement joins TRBV19 to TRBJ2-1; 7 nucleotides match TRBD2. V trimming: 7 bases; J trimming: 5 bases; junction bases outside the gene matches: 8. Germline CDR1 LNHDA, CDR2 SQIVND (reference sequence). The CDR3 runs to 14 residues.

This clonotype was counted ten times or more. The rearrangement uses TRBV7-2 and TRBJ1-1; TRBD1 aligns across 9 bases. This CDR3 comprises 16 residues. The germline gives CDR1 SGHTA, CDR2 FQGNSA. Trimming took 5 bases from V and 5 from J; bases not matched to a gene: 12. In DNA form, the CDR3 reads TGTGCCAGCAGCCTTCTCCCGGTGACAGGGGGGACTGAAGCTTTCTTT. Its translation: CASSLLPVTGGTEAFF.

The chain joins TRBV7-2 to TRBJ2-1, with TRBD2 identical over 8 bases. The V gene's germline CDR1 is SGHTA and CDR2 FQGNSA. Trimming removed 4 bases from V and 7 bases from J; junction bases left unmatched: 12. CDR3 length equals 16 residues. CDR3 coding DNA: TGTGCCAGCAGCTCAGGACTAGCCAGGGTGTATAATGAGCAGTTCTTC. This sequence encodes CASSSGLARVYNEQFF.

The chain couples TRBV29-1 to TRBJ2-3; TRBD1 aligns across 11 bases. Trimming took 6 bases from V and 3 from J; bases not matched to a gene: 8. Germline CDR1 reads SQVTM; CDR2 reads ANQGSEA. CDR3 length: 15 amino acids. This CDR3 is CSVLRTGGRTDTQYF. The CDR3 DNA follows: TGCAGCGTCCTAAGGACAGGGGGCAGGACAGATACGCAGTATTTT.